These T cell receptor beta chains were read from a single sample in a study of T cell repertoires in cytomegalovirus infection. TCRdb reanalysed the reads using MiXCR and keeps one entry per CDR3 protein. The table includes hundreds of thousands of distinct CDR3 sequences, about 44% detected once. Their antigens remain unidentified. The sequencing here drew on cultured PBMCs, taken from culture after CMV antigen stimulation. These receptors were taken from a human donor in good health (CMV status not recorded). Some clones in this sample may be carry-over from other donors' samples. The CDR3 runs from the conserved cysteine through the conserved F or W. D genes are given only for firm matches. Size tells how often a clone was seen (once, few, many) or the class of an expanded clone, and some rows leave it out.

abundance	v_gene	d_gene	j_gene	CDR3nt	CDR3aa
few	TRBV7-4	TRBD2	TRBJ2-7	TGTGCCAGCAGCGCCATGGGACTAGCGGACGAGCAGTACTTC	CASSAMGLADEQYF
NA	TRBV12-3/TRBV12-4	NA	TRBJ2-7	TGTGCCAGCAGTTTCTCGACAGGCAGCTCCTACGAGCAGTACTTC	CASSFSTGSSYEQYF
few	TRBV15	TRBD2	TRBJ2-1	TGTGCCACCAGCAGACGGACTAGCGGCTACAATGAGCAGTTCTTC	CATSRRTSGYNEQFF
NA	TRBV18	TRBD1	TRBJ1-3	TGTGCCAGCTCACCTTTTCAGGGGGGCTCTGGAAACACCATATATTTT	CASSPFQGGSGNTIYF
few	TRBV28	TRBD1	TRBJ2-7	TGTGCCAGCAGCTCCCGGACAGGATACTCCTACGAGCAGTACTTC	CASSSRTGYSYEQYF
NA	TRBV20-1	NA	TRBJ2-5	TGCAGTGCTACCAAGGAGCGGTTGGAGACCCAGTACTTC	CSATKERLETQYF
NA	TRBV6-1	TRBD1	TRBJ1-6	TGTGCCAGCAGGTCGGACAGGGCCGAGGATTCACCCCTCCACTTT	CASRSDRAEDSPLHF
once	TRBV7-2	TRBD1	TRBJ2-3	TGTGCCAGCAGCTTAGGGACAGGGGGCCCGGATACGCGGTATTTT	CASSLGTGGPDTRYF
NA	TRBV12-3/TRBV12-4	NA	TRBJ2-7	TGTGCCAGCAGTTTAACCGGGGGTAGCGACGAGCAGTACTTC	CASSLTGGSDEQYF
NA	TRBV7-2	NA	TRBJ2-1	TGTGCCAGCAGCCTCCTGTGGGGGGCGGGTAATGAGCAGTTCTTC	CASSLLWGAGNEQFF
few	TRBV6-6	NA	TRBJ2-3	TGTGCCAGCAGTTCAGACGGACCTCCATCTACCCCAGATACGCAGTATTTT	CASSSDGPPSTPDTQYF
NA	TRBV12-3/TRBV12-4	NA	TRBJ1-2	TGTGCCAGCAGTTTAGACAGGGCCACTAACTATGGCTACACCTTC	CASSLDRATNYGYTF
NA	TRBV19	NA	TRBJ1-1	TGTGCCAGTAGGCGCACCACTGAAGCTTTCTTT	CASRRTTEAFF
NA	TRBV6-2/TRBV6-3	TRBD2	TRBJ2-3	TGTGCCAGCAGGGGAGCGGGGAGGACAGATACGCAGTATTTT	CASRGAGRTDTQYF
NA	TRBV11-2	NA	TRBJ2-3	TGTGCCAGCAGCCCACCCGGTCCCGAATGGGATACGCAGTATTTT	CASSPPGPEWDTQYF
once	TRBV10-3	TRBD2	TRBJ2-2	TGTGCCATCAGTGGCGGGGGGGCGCTCAGCACCGGGGAGCTGTTTTTT	CAISGGGALSTGELFF
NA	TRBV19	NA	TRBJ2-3	TGTGCCACGGTGGGGGCCGGCACAGATACGCAGTATTTT	CATVGAGTDTQYF
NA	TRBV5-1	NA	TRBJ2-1	TGCGCCAGCGATGAGGGACTTTCATACAATGAGCAGTTCTTC	CASDEGLSYNEQFF
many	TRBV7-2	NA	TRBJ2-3	TGTGCCAGCAGTCAGCAAGAGCAAGATACGCAGTATTTT	CASSQQEQDTQYF
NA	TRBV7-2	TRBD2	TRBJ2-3	TGTGCCAGCAGCTCCCTGACTAGCCTCGATACGCAGTATTTT	CASSSLTSLDTQYF
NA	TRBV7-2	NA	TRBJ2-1	TGTGCCAGCAGCTTAGGCGCGATGAGACTAGGCAATGAGCAGTTCTTC	CASSLGAMRLGNEQFF
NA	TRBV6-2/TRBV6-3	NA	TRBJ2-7	TGTGCCAGCAGGAAGGGCCCAACCTACGAGCAGTACTTC	CASRKGPTYEQYF
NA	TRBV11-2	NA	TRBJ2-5	TGTGCCAGCAGCTCCTCCGGGACAGGGACGAGCGGGGGGGCCGGTCTAGGTCGGACCCAGTACTTC	CASSSSGTGTSGGAGLGRTQYF
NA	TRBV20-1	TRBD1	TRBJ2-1	TGCAGTGCTACCCCCCAAACAGGGGGCGGTGAGCAGTTCTTC	CSATPQTGGGEQFF
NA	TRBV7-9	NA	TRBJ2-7	TGTGCCAGCAGCAAACTAGTTGAGCAGTACTTC	CASSKLVEQYF
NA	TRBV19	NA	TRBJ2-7	TGTGCCGTGGGGGGAGGGGGATCCTACGAGCAGTACTTC	CAVGGGGSYEQYF
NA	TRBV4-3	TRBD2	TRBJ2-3	TGCGCCAGCAGCCAGAGACTAGCGGCCGGTAGCACAGATACGCAGTATTTT	CASSQRLAAGSTDTQYF
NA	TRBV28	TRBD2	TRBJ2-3	TGTGCCAGCAGCGAAGGCCCCAGGGAGGGTACAGATACGCAGTATTTT	CASSEGPREGTDTQYF
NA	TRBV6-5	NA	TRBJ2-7	TGTGCCAGCAGTTACTCGACCTTGCGCGGTACTTACGAGCAGTACTTC	CASSYSTLRGTYEQYF
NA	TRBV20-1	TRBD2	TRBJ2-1	TGCAGTGCCTTAGGACTAGCGGGAGGGCCCCGCTACAATGAGCAGTTCTTC	CSALGLAGGPRYNEQFF
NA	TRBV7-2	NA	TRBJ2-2	TGTGCCAGCAGCCCGGGGGGACAGGTCTATTACAGGGAGCTGTTTTTT	CASSPGGQVYYRELFF
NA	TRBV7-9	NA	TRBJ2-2	TGTGCCAGCAGCTTACGGGGAGACGCCACCGGGGAGCTGTTTTTT	CASSLRGDATGELFF
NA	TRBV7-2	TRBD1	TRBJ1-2	TGTGCCAGCAGCCCCGGGACAGGATCCTATGGCTACACCTTC	CASSPGTGSYGYTF